This is a list of T cell receptor beta chains from one sample in a study of shared clonotypes between healthy human individuals. The assay was immunoSEQ multiplex PCR, and TCRdb's table has in-frame clones only and misses some. Among about 2.1 million clones listed, 93% were seen once. The sample comprised naive CD8+ T cells from PBMCs. The receptors derive from a man between 18 and 29 years old in good health. Some clones in this sample may be carry-over from other donors' samples. The CDR3 runs from the conserved cysteine through the conserved F or W. A D gene is named only where the DNA matches it firmly. Size values are once, few and many counts, or a class for expanded clones, and some rows have none.

V	D	size	J	CDR3	DNA
TRBV7-6	.	.	TRBJ1-4	CASSQTGLGNEKLFF	TGTGCCAGCAGTCAGACGGGCCTCGGGAATGAAAAACTGTTTTTT
TRBV7-9	.	.	TRBJ2-3	CASKQGNSPDTQYF	TGTGCCAGCAAGCAGGGCAATAGCCCAGATACGCAGTATTTT
TRBV10-3	TRBD2	.	TRBJ2-1	CAIRGLAENNEQFF	TGTGCCATCAGGGGACTAGCGGAGAACAATGAGCAGTTCTTC
TRBV11-2	.	once	TRBJ2-3	CASSFLITDTQYF	TGTGCCAGCAGCTTTTTAATCACAGATACGCAGTATTTT
TRBV27	.	once	TRBJ2-1	CASLSSYNEQFF	TGTGCCAGCCTGAGCTCCTACAATGAGCAGTTCTTC
TRBV7-2	.	.	TRBJ1-5	CASRPGPFLLQPQHF	TGTGCCAGCCGACCAGGGCCATTCCTGCTTCAGCCCCAGCATTTT
TRBV12-5	TRBD1	.	TRBJ2-5	CASGLTQGQGSVETQYF	TGTGCTAGTGGTTTGACCCAGGGACAGGGAAGTGTAGAGACCCAGTACTTC
TRBV10-3	TRBD2	.	TRBJ2-7	CAISETSGRALGEQYF	TGTGCCATCAGTGAGACTAGCGGGAGGGCACTGGGCGAGCAGTACTTC
TRBV14	.	.	TRBJ2-1	CASSQRGNEQFF	TGTGCCAGCAGTCAGCGCGGCAATGAGCAGTTCTTC
TRBV7-9	.	.	TRBJ1-1	CASTLGLEAFF	TGTGCCAGCACCCTTGGGCTCGAAGCTTTCTTT
TRBV6-6	.	.	TRBJ2-1	CASSPVDGAYNEQFF	TGTGCCAGCAGTCCCGTGGACGGGGCCTACAATGAGCAGTTCTTC
TRBV28	.	.	TRBJ2-7	CASSSLAVYEQYF	TGTGCCAGCAGTTCATTAGCGGTCTACGAGCAGTACTTC
TRBV5-4	TRBD1	.	TRBJ1-1	CASNLQGSTEAFF	TGTGCCAGCAACCTACAGGGGAGCACTGAAGCTTTCTTT
TRBV27	.	.	TRBJ2-7	CASSNSAGTRFYEQYF	TGTGCCAGCAGTAATTCAGCCGGGACACGTTTCTACGAGCAGTACTTC
TRBV27	.	.	TRBJ2-2	CASSQIARTGELFF	TGTGCCAGCAGTCAGATAGCAAGAACCGGGGAGCTGTTTTTT
TRBV27	.	.	TRBJ1-2	CASSSRLTPGGGYTF	TGTGCCAGCAGTTCACGTCTCACTCCCGGCGGAGGCTACACCTTC
TRBV13	TRBD2	once	TRBJ2-7	CASSTRGVSYEQYF	TGTGCCAGCAGCACACGGGGGGTATCCTACGAGCAGTACTTC
TRBV7-9	.	.	TRBJ2-1	CASSASEGWSYNEQFF	TGTGCCAGCAGCGCATCGGAGGGCTGGTCCTACAATGAGCAGTTCTTC
TRBV7-8	.	.	TRBJ2-1	CASSLGNINEQFF	TGTGCCAGCAGCTTAGGAAATATCAATGAGCAGTTCTTC
TRBV6-1	.	.	TRBJ1-5	CASSGPGRNQPQHF	TGTGCCAGCAGTGGACCCGGACGCAATCAGCCCCAGCATTTT
TRBV19	TRBD1	.	TRBJ2-2	CASSTGTGGIGELFF	TGTGCCAGTAGTACGGGGACAGGGGGAATCGGGGAGCTGTTTTTT
TRBV28	.	.	TRBJ2-7	CASSSRDGLYEQYF	TGTGCCAGCAGTTCTAGGGACGGCTTATACGAGCAGTACTTC
TRBV9	TRBD2	.	TRBJ2-7	CASSAGGGGTYEQYF	TGTGCCAGCAGCGCGGGAGGTGGCGGTACCTACGAGCAGTACTTC
TRBV27	TRBD1	.	TRBJ1-1	CASWDRGDTEAFF	TGTGCCAGCTGGGACAGGGGGGACACTGAAGCTTTCTTT
TRBV9	TRBD2	.	TRBJ2-1	CASSVGASGRSLYNEQFF	TGTGCCAGCAGCGTAGGGGCTAGCGGGAGGTCCCTATACAATGAGCAGTTCTTC
TRBV5-6	.	once	TRBJ2-7	CASSLVGYEQYF	TGTGCCAGCAGCTTGGTAGGGTACGAGCAGTACTTC
TRBV7-2	TRBD2	.	TRBJ2-3	CASSSSLGSGSLDTQYF	TGTGCCAGCAGCTCCTCTCTGGGTAGCGGGAGCTTAGATACGCAGTATTTT
TRBV5-6	TRBD1	.	TRBJ2-1	CASSSEQGPTNNEQFF	TGTGCCAGCAGCTCTGAACAGGGGCCCACCAACAATGAGCAGTTCTTC
TRBV15	.	.	TRBJ1-1	CATSSPSWHLNTEAFF	TGTGCCACCAGCAGCCCCTCATGGCACTTAAACACTGAAGCTTTCTTT
TRBV15	.	.	TRBJ2-1	CATSREVAAYNEQFF	TGTGCCACCAGCAGAGAGGTAGCGGCCTACAATGAGCAGTTCTTC
TRBV18	TRBD2	.	TRBJ2-7	CASSPVTGGPPNPYEQYF	TGTGCCAGCTCACCAGTGACGGGAGGACCGCCCAATCCCTACGAGCAGTACTTC
TRBV28	TRBD1	.	TRBJ1-4	CATGGTGDYRGEKLFF	TGTGCCACCGGGGGGACCGGCGATTACAGGGGTGAAAAACTGTTTTTT
TRBV27	TRBD1	.	TRBJ1-5	CASSPGQGGYQPQHF	TGTGCCAGCAGTCCGGGACAGGGGGGGTATCAGCCCCAGCATTTT
TRBV6-1	.	.	TRBJ1-5	CASSHGESNQPQHF	TGTGCCAGCAGTCACGGGGAGAGCAATCAGCCCCAGCATTTT
TRBV6-5	.	once	TRBJ2-7	CASSYSTRAGNSEQYF	TGTGCCAGCAGTTACTCGACCAGGGCGGGAAACAGCGAGCAGTACTTC
TRBV30	.	.	TRBJ1-5	CAWNELGGATPQHF	TGTGCCTGGAACGAGTTGGGGGGGGCGACGCCCCAGCATTTT
TRBV2	TRBD2	.	TRBJ2-1	CASSLLLFGTSGNEQFF	TGTGCCAGCAGTCTATTGTTGTTTGGGACTAGCGGGAATGAGCAGTTCTTC